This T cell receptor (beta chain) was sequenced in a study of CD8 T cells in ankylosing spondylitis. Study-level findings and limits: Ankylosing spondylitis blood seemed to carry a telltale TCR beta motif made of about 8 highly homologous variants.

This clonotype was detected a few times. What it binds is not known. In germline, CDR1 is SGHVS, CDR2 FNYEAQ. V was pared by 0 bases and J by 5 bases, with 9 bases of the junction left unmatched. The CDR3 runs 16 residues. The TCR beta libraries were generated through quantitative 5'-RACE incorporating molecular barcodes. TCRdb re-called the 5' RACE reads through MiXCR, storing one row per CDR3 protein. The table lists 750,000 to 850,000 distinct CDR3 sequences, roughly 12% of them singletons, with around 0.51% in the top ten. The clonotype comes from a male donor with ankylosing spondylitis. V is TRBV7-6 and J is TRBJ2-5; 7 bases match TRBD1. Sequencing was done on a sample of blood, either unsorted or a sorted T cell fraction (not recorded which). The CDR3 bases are TGTGCCAGCAGCTTAGCATGGACAGGTCCCTCGGAGACCCAGTACTTC. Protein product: CASSLAWTGPSETQYF.